This TCR beta chain was retrieved from a study of blood T cell repertoires in COVID-19. Recovered Cohort 3 donors showed two negative PCRs, clearance, or symptom resolution. The repertoire was sequenced with immunoSEQ multiplex PCR; TCRdb's copy has only in-frame clones and lacks some. The data contain some 180,000 clones, more than 80% of them singletons. This sequence was found in a man aged 35-49 years who had recovered from COVID-19. The sequencing sample was made of PBMCs or T cells enriched from blood (not recorded which).

For the CDR3, the DNA is TGTGCCAGCAGTTTAGGGGGACAAGCAAACTATGGCTACACCTTC. It specifies CASSLGGQANYGYTF. The V call is TRBV28, the J call TRBJ1-2; maybe TRBD1 (6 bases). Germline-derived CDR1 and CDR2 are MDHEN and SYDVKM. CDR3 size: 15 residues. V lost 2 bases, J lost 2 bases, and 12 bases lay in between.